Below are 11 T cell receptor beta chains sequenced from a single sample in a study of regulatory T cells in long-lasting Graves disease. Library construction for TCR beta used iRepertoire HTBI primers and Arm-PCR of CDR3 regions. Using its own MiXCR run on the multiplex PCR reads, TCRdb lists one record per CDR3 protein. This sample has hundreds of thousands of distinct CDR3 sequences; 16% occur once, and the top ten carry around 27%. The time point: newly diagnosed GD, antithyroid drugs for less than 3 months. Isolated PBMC RNA provided the starting material for the TCR library. This sample was also put to use in a study of T cells in Graves' hyperthyroidism and ophthalmopathy.

The sequencing used peripheral blood mononuclear cells (PBMCs), collected at new diagnosis, from a patient treated with antithyroid drugs. These receptors were collected from a middle-aged man with Graves disease.

This clonotype showed up just a few times. The V call is TRBV2, the J call TRBJ2-3, with D perhaps TRBD2 (6 bases). The V end was cut by 10 bases, the J end by 6 bases, with 26 bases between. Germline V lookup: CDR1 SNHLY, CDR2 FYNNEI. The CDR3 loop spans 16 amino acids. CDR3: CATEVGGVRVWDTQYF. In nucleotides, the CDR3 is TGTGCCACCGAAGTTGGCGGGGTCCGGGTTTGGGATACGCAGTATTTT.

V and J are TRBV28 and TRBJ2-1, with TRBD1 identical over 7 bases. Looked up from germline, CDR1 is MDHEN and CDR2 is SYDVKM. The CDR3 covers 16 residues. The V segment lost 6 bases and the J segment 7 bases; nucleotides outside the gene matches: 15. The DNA for the CDR3 is TGTGCCAGCAGCCCTCTTGGGACAGCGTCAATGAATGAGCAGTTCTTC. Its translation: CASSPLGTASMNEQFF.

This clonotype was counted at least ten times. V gene TRBV20-1 combines with J gene TRBJ2-3; D remains unclear. Per the germline V gene, CDR1 is DFQATT and CDR2 is SNEGSKA (reference sequence). Trimming took 4 bases from V and 4 from J, leaving 15 bases between them. This CDR3 is 14 amino acids long. The CDR3 spells CSATGPITADTQYF. For the CDR3, the DNA is TGCAGTGCTACGGGCCCGATCACGGCAGATACGCAGTATTTT.

On this clonotype: A clone one base away is much larger, so this may be a read error. The CDR3 sequence: CSVGTGVRYNEQSF. In DNA form, the CDR3 reads TGCAGCGTTGGGACAGGGGTTCGCTACAATGAGCAGTCCTTC. This chain joins TRBV29-1 and TRBJ2-1; 9 positions match TRBD1. CDR1 SQVTM and CDR2 ANQGSEA come from the germline V gene. The CDR3 contains 14 residues.

The sample holds a few counts of this clonotype. The V and J genes are TRBV7-9 and TRBJ2-1; 12 bases match TRBD2. Germline V gene data show CDR1 as SEHNR and CDR2 as FQNEAQ (reference sequence). The CDR3 is made up of 15 amino acids. The V and J ends lost 7 bases and 9 bases, in that order; junction bases with no gene match: 10. The CDR3 bases are TGTGCCAGCATACTGGCGAGGACTAGCGGGATTGAGCAGTTCTTC. It specifies CASILARTSGIEQFF. The full variable domain, with the rest looked up from reference TRBV7-9 and TRBJ2-1, is DTGVSQNPRHKITKRGQNVTFRCDPISEHNRLYWYRQTLGQGPEFLTYFQNEAQLEKSRLLSDRFSAERPKGSFSTLEIQRTEQGDSAMYLCASILARTSGIEQFFGPGTRLTVL.

CDR3 amino acids: CASSYPLGDQNIQYF. For the CDR3, the DNA is TGTGCCAGCAGTTACCCGTTGGGGGACCAAAACATTCAGTACTTC. This rearrangement joins TRBV12-3 or TRBV12-4 to TRBJ2-4; D is tentatively TRBD1 or TRBD2 (5 bases each). The CDR3 spans 15 residues. Between the trimmed V and J ends, which lost 4 bases and 5 bases, there was a span of 15 bases.

This clonotype was picked up many times. The genes are TRBV12-3 or TRBV12-4 and TRBJ1-1, with no clear D. V gave up 3 bases and J gave up 1 base, with 9 bases separating them. CDR3 size: 14 residues. The CDR3 spells CASSFGPTNTEAFF. CDR3 sequence (DNA): TGTGCCAGCAGTTTCGGCCCGACGAACACTGAAGCTTTCTTT.

V gene TRBV10-3 combines with J gene TRBJ2-1, with a weak D call TRBD1 (6 bases). The CDR3 length is 15 residues. Germline-derived CDR1 and CDR2 are ENHRY and SYGVKD. The ends were cut back, 3 bases at V and 5 bases at J, with 14 bases in the middle. In nucleotides, the CDR3 is TGTGCCATCAGTGACCCACAGGGTAGAGACAATGAGCAGTTCTTC. Its protein product is CAISDPQGRDNEQFF.

This clonotype was found a few times. V and J are TRBV16 and TRBJ1-5; D gene unclear. From germline, CDR1 is KGHSY and CDR2 FQNENV. Deletions cut 3 bases from V and 3 bases from J, with 12 bases between. The CDR3 is made up of 15 amino acids. The DNA for the CDR3 is TGTGCCAGCAGCCAGTTTGACTGGGTCAATCAGCCCCAGCATTTT. Translated: CASSQFDWVNQPQHF.

This clonotype occurred many times. V and J are TRBV18 and TRBJ2-7; D perhaps matches TRBD2 (6 bases). Trimming stripped 3 bases from V and 1 base from J, with 7 bases between. Per the germline V gene, CDR1 is KGHSH and CDR2 is LQKENI. The CDR3 has 13 amino acids. CDR3 nucleotide sequence: TGTGCCAGCTCACCCGGGGGATCCTACGAGCAGTACTTC. Translation: CASSPGGSYEQYF.

This clonotype was seen a handful of times. The chain employs TRBV7-2 and TRBJ2-7; 10 positions agree with TRBD2. Germline V lookup: CDR1 SGHTA, CDR2 FQGNSA. V lost 2 bases, J lost 3 bases, and 10 bases stayed unmatched. The CDR3 runs 17 residues. The CDR3 protein is CASSLSSSGGGVYEQYF. CDR3 DNA sequence: TGTGCCAGCAGCTTAAGTTCGAGCGGGGGGGGGGTCTACGAGCAGTACTTC. The complete variable domain, with remaining parts taken from reference TRBV7-2 and TRBJ2-7, reads GAGVSQSPSNKVTEKGKDVELRCDPISGHTALYWYRQSLGQGLEFLIYFQGNSAPDKSGLPSDRFSAERTGGSVSTLTIQRTQQEDSAVYLCASSLSSSGGGVYEQYFGPGTRLTVT.